A selection of T cell receptor beta chains follows, all from one sample in a study of blood T cell repertoires in COVID-19. Repertoires were generated with immunoSEQ multiplex PCR, while TCRdb's copy carries only in-frame clones and drops some. The sample has some 19,000 clones, 75% to 85% seen once. The sample consisted of peripheral blood. Receptor source: a man of 80 years or more with acute or convalescent COVID-19. Each CDR3 is given without its conserved first and last residue. Each record gives: J gene, clone size, D gene, V gene, CDR3 protein. The D gene is left open where the match is weak. Size is omitted from some rows. Given values are once, few, many or a class for expanded clones.

j_gene: TRBJ2-2
abundance: .
d_gene: .
v_gene: TRBV27
CDR3aa: ASSYFLGELF

j_gene: TRBJ1-4
abundance: .
d_gene: .
v_gene: TRBV6-9
CDR3aa: ASSLGGRGEKLF

j_gene: TRBJ1-3
abundance: .
d_gene: TRBD1
v_gene: TRBV11-2
CDR3aa: ASSLTGGYGNTIY

j_gene: TRBJ2-1
abundance: .
d_gene: TRBD2
v_gene: TRBV5-1
CDR3aa: ASSLAGLAGYNEQF

j_gene: TRBJ1-5
abundance: once
d_gene: TRBD1
v_gene: TRBV16
CDR3aa: ASSQSQGGLQPQH

j_gene: TRBJ1-1
abundance: .
d_gene: TRBD1
v_gene: TRBV6-6
CDR3aa: ASNDRVGNTEAF

j_gene: TRBJ2-7
abundance: .
d_gene: .
v_gene: TRBV3-1/TRBV3-2
CDR3aa: ASSIQNEQY

j_gene: TRBJ1-1
abundance: few
d_gene: .
v_gene: TRBV2
CDR3aa: ASSREKNTEAF

j_gene: TRBJ1-6
abundance: .
d_gene: TRBD1
v_gene: TRBV30
CDR3aa: AWSVGQVITLH

j_gene: TRBJ1-5
abundance: .
d_gene: TRBD1
v_gene: TRBV6-6
CDR3aa: ASSSTAQGGQPQH

j_gene: TRBJ2-7
abundance: .
d_gene: TRBD1
v_gene: TRBV18
CDR3aa: ASSPRQGVYEQY

j_gene: TRBJ1-6
abundance: .
d_gene: .
v_gene: TRBV6-5
CDR3aa: ASSYSRGRANSPLH

j_gene: TRBJ1-1
abundance: .
d_gene: .
v_gene: TRBV6-2/TRBV6-3
CDR3aa: ASSPATVNTEAF

j_gene: TRBJ1-2
abundance: .
d_gene: .
v_gene: TRBV3-1/TRBV3-2
CDR3aa: ASSQLGGSNYGYT

j_gene: TRBJ1-1
abundance: few
d_gene: .
v_gene: TRBV19
CDR3aa: ASSQDSVRPTEAF

j_gene: TRBJ1-2
abundance: .
d_gene: .
v_gene: TRBV7-9
CDR3aa: ASSLALGHRYGYT

j_gene: TRBJ1-2
abundance: .
d_gene: .
v_gene: TRBV19
CDR3aa: ASSFSVNYGYT

j_gene: TRBJ1-5
abundance: .
d_gene: .
v_gene: TRBV10-3
CDR3aa: AISRGYNQPQH

j_gene: TRBJ1-2
abundance: .
d_gene: .
v_gene: TRBV13
CDR3aa: ASIRTTSNFNYGYT

j_gene: TRBJ1-6
abundance: .
d_gene: TRBD1
v_gene: TRBV9
CDR3aa: ASSVAQGADSPLH

j_gene: TRBJ2-5
abundance: .
d_gene: TRBD1
v_gene: TRBV20-1
CDR3aa: SASTPLYRGYQETQY

j_gene: TRBJ1-5
abundance: .
d_gene: .
v_gene: TRBV2
CDR3aa: ASSPWSGGNQPQH

j_gene: TRBJ2-1
abundance: .
d_gene: .
v_gene: TRBV6-4
CDR3aa: ASSEGEGSLAYNEQF

j_gene: TRBJ2-7
abundance: .
d_gene: .
v_gene: TRBV6-1
CDR3aa: ASSEAFTGPYYEQY

j_gene: TRBJ2-3
abundance: .
d_gene: .
v_gene: TRBV9
CDR3aa: ASSVERADTQY

j_gene: TRBJ1-5
abundance: once
d_gene: .
v_gene: TRBV6-5
CDR3aa: ASSYLGPHQPQH

j_gene: TRBJ1-6
abundance: .
d_gene: .
v_gene: TRBV11-2
CDR3aa: ASSLAQGGYSPLH

j_gene: TRBJ1-5
abundance: .
d_gene: .
v_gene: TRBV19
CDR3aa: ASSTPLGDTSNQPQH

j_gene: TRBJ1-1
abundance: .
d_gene: .
v_gene: TRBV13
CDR3aa: ASSLQGTEAF

j_gene: TRBJ1-1
abundance: .
d_gene: TRBD1
v_gene: TRBV3-1/TRBV3-2
CDR3aa: ASSHQTGGKTEAF

j_gene: TRBJ1-3
abundance: .
d_gene: .
v_gene: TRBV18
CDR3aa: ASSPNPRAGNTIY

j_gene: TRBJ1-1
abundance: .
d_gene: TRBD1
v_gene: TRBV6-5
CDR3aa: ASSSMGDRNTEAF

j_gene: TRBJ1-5
abundance: .
d_gene: .
v_gene: TRBV5-8
CDR3aa: ASSLVDSPPQPQH

j_gene: TRBJ2-3
abundance: .
d_gene: TRBD2
v_gene: TRBV6-6
CDR3aa: ASSRGGVTDTQY

j_gene: TRBJ2-2
abundance: .
d_gene: .
v_gene: TRBV29-1
CDR3aa: SAGQPGTGELF

j_gene: TRBJ1-3
abundance: once
d_gene: .
v_gene: TRBV5-6
CDR3aa: ASSLSAGSSGNTIY

j_gene: TRBJ2-2
abundance: once
d_gene: TRBD1
v_gene: TRBV7-2
CDR3aa: ASSGQGYTGELF

j_gene: TRBJ2-5
abundance: few
d_gene: TRBD2
v_gene: TRBV5-1
CDR3aa: ASSLGTSGVSD

j_gene: TRBJ2-7
abundance: .
d_gene: TRBD2
v_gene: TRBV7-8
CDR3aa: ASSLSGGSLYEQY

j_gene: TRBJ2-1
abundance: once
d_gene: .
v_gene: TRBV29-1
CDR3aa: SVERDWGDEQF

j_gene: TRBJ1-5
abundance: .
d_gene: TRBD1
v_gene: TRBV6-1
CDR3aa: ASSDTGRGLQPQH

j_gene: TRBJ2-5
abundance: once
d_gene: .
v_gene: TRBV24-1
CDR3aa: ATSDLGGDQTQY

j_gene: TRBJ2-7
abundance: .
d_gene: .
v_gene: TRBV7-2
CDR3aa: ASGIGSSYEQY

j_gene: TRBJ1-5
abundance: .
d_gene: .
v_gene: TRBV27
CDR3aa: ASSFWSGRSNQPQH

j_gene: TRBJ2-5
abundance: .
d_gene: TRBD2
v_gene: TRBV5-8
CDR3aa: ASSWDYQETQY

j_gene: TRBJ2-7
abundance: once
d_gene: .
v_gene: TRBV27
CDR3aa: ASSLSQGASYEQY

j_gene: TRBJ1-6
abundance: .
d_gene: .
v_gene: TRBV18
CDR3aa: ASSPTGATGNSPLH

j_gene: TRBJ1-2
abundance: .
d_gene: .
v_gene: TRBV10-3
CDR3aa: AISDGGQFGYT

j_gene: TRBJ1-4
abundance: once
d_gene: .
v_gene: TRBV18
CDR3aa: ASSTTGFNEKLF

j_gene: TRBJ1-2
abundance: .
d_gene: TRBD1
v_gene: TRBV18
CDR3aa: ASSGDGTGSVYGYT

j_gene: TRBJ1-2
abundance: .
d_gene: .
v_gene: TRBV2
CDR3aa: ASNQSPNYGYT

j_gene: TRBJ1-2
abundance: .
d_gene: .
v_gene: TRBV6-5
CDR3aa: ASRPIGKNGYT

j_gene: TRBJ1-1
abundance: .
d_gene: .
v_gene: TRBV29-1
CDR3aa: SVVVPMNTEAF

j_gene: TRBJ2-5
abundance: .
d_gene: .
v_gene: TRBV7-9
CDR3aa: ASSSSQAKETQY

j_gene: TRBJ2-3
abundance: .
d_gene: .
v_gene: TRBV6-1
CDR3aa: ASSEVWGKTDTQY

j_gene: TRBJ2-4
abundance: few
d_gene: TRBD2
v_gene: TRBV29-1
CDR3aa: SVEGGAKNIQY

j_gene: TRBJ1-3
abundance: .
d_gene: .
v_gene: TRBV7-8
CDR3aa: ASSFALSSGNTIY

j_gene: TRBJ1-2
abundance: .
d_gene: .
v_gene: TRBV19
CDR3aa: ASRPGQAGYGYT

j_gene: TRBJ1-2
abundance: once
d_gene: TRBD1
v_gene: TRBV27
CDR3aa: ASSTTGFYGYT